A single sample is the source of the 6 T cell receptor beta chains below, sequenced in a study of T cells after yellow fever vaccination (dated by TCRdb to about 2019). According to the study, the label for this sample's treatment or condition signals: live attenuated yellow fever vaccine strain. Library construction relied on 5' RACE. Sequenced on an Illumina HiSeq 2500. TCRdb reprocessed the public reads (quality trimming at Q25 with fastp, clone calling with MiXCR) and kept in-frame beta chains. Each record represents a unique CDR3 protein, reported with the most common genes and DNA among its rows. This sample holds 250,000 to 350,000 distinct CDR3 sequences; around 7.3% were observed only once. Over 15% of the sample is held by the ten biggest clonotypes. The specimen was PBMCs, collected about 49 days after the first yellow fever vaccination. The receptor source for this set is a man younger than 35 who received the YFV17D yellow fever vaccine.

The rearrangement uses TRBV4-2 and TRBJ1-3; TRBD1 matches 9 bases. The CDR3 spans 14 residues. Germline loops: CDR1 LGHNA, CDR2 YNFKEQ. Germline trimming cut 6 bases from V and 4 bases from J; bases unmatched to any gene: 4. The CDR3 sequence is CASSRDREGNTIYF. The CDR3 nucleotides are TGTGCCAGCAGTCGGGACAGGGAAGGAAACACCATATATTTT.

The table lists this clonotype with a few counts. The gene calls are TRBV18 and TRBJ2-5, with TRBD2 as a possible D gene (6 bases). Germline CDR1 KGHSH, CDR2 LQKENI. Trimming cost V 6 bases and J 2 bases, with 19 bases left between them. The CDR3 length is 16 residues. As DNA, the CDR3 is TGTGCCAGCTCGTACGACTTAATTGGAGGGCAAGAGACCCAGTACTTC. Translated: CASSYDLIGGQETQYF.

This clonotype has a handful of counts. The rearrangement uses TRBV5-5 and TRBJ2-7; 10 bases agree with TRBD1. The V and J ends lost 3 bases and 0 bases, in that order; junction bases with no gene match: 12. Germline V gene data show CDR1 as SGHKS and CDR2 as YYEKEE (reference sequence). CDR3 length: 18 amino acids. CDR3 nucleotide sequence: TGTGCCAGCAGCTCGGGTACACGACAGGGGGCAAGCTCCTACGAGCAGTACGTC. Residues: CASSSGTRQGASSYEQYV.

This clonotype was seen ten or more times. This rearrangement joins TRBV5-1 to TRBJ1-1; D unclear. Germline V CDR1 and CDR2: SGHRS, YFSETQ. This CDR3 region has 14 residues. V was pared by 0 bases and J by 1 base, with 7 bases between. CDR3 residues: CASSLGGRNTEAFF. The DNA for the CDR3 is TGCGCCAGCAGCTTGGGAGGGAGGAACACTGAAGCTTTCTTT.

This clonotype has at least ten counts. The V gene is TRBV7-2, the J gene TRBJ1-6, with D possibly being TRBD1 (5 bases). Germline CDR1 and CDR2: SGHTA and FQGNSA. Trimming took 6 bases from V and 7 from J, leaving 13 bases between them. The CDR3 has 14 residues. CDR3 amino acids: CASRPDRSNSPLHF. In nucleotides, the CDR3 is TGTGCCAGCAGGCCCGACAGAAGCAATTCACCCCTCCACTTT.

The genes are TRBV19 and TRBJ2-5; D gene unclear. Germline assignment: CDR1 LNHDA and CDR2 SQIVND (reference sequence). The CDR3 loop spans 13 amino acids. V was clipped by 1 base and J by 5 bases, with 8 bases between them. The CDR3 DNA reads TGTGCCAGTAGTATAGGGAAGATGGAGACCCAGTACTTC. Protein product: CASSIGKMETQYF.